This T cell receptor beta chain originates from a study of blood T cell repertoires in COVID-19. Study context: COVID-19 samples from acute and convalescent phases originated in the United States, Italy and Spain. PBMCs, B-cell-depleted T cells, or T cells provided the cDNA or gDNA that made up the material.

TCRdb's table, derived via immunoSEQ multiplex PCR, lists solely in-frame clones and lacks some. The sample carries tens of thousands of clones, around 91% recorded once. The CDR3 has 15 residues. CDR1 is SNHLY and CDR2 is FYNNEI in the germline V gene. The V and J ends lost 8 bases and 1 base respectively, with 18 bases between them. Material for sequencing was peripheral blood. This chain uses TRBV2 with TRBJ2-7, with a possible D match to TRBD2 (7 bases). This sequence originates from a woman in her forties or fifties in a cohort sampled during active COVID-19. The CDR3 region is CASGREQGLSYEQYF. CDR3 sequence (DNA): TGTGCCAGCGGGAGGGAGCAGGGGCTTTCCTACGAGCAGTACTTC.